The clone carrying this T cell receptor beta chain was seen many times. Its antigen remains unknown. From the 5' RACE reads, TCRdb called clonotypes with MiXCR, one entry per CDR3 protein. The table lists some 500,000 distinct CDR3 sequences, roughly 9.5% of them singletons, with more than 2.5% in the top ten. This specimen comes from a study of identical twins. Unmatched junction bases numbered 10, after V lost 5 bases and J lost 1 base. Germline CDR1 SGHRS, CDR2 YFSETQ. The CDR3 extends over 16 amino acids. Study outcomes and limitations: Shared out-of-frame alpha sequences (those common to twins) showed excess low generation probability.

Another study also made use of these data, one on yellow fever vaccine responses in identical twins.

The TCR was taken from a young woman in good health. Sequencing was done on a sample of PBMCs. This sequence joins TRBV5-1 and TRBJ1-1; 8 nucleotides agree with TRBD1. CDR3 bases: TGCGCCAGCAGTCCCGGACAGGGCAGGTGGAACACTGAAGCTTTCTTT. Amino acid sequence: CASSPGQGRWNTEAFF.